Listed here is a single T cell receptor (beta chain). Its cognate antigen is unknown. This sample is drawn from a study of cytomegalovirus exposure and HLA in healthy donors. General observations from the study: What a later analysis showed was that several of the most significant clusters appeared linked to common viral pathogens. Earlier results showed most TCR beta V segments being productive about 87% or about 30% of the time.

The PCR made use of 60 Vbeta and 13 Jbeta primers. Repertoires were generated with immunoSEQ multiplex PCR, while TCRdb's copy carries only in-frame clones and drops some. The sample shows around 150,000 clones, 70% to 90% of them seen only once. Germline V gene sequence: CDR1 SGHNT, CDR2 YYREEE (reference sequence). This CDR3 contains 13 residues. The V and J ends lost 4 bases and 13 bases respectively, with 15 bases between them. Sequencing used PBMCs. This clonotype was obtained from a woman aged 25 to 39 in good health and CMV-seropositive. This chain connects TRBV5-4 to TRBJ1-6; tentative D call: TRBD1 (6 bases). The CDR3 region has the DNA TGTGCCAGCAGCAAGCAGCAGGACAGCCCCCTCCACTTT. This gives the protein CASSKQQDSPLHF.